This T cell receptor beta chain was sequenced in a study of patients and donors after allogeneic stem cell transplantation. CDR1 is SGDLS and CDR2 is YYNGEE in the germline V gene. Trimming shortened V by 1 base and J by 3 bases, and 8 bases separated the two germline ends. The CDR3 has 14 residues. In TCRdb, the RT-PCR reads were re-called with MiXCR into one record per CDR3 protein. The table includes 400,000 to 450,000 distinct CDR3 sequences, roughly 17% detected once. This clonotype was seen a handful of times. The sample consisted of blood, either unsorted or a sorted T cell fraction (not recorded which). The TCR originated in a human donor who was either an allogeneic HSCT recipient or a stem cell or donor lymphocyte infusion donor (not recorded which). It is not recorded whose cells these are; they may come from a transplant donor. The genes are TRBV9 and TRBJ2-1; no clear D gene. The CDR3 bases are TGTGCCAGCAGCGTACAGGCCCGCTACAATGAGCAGTTCTTC. This translates into CASSVQARYNEQFF. The variable domain in full, completed from reference TRBV9 and TRBJ2-1, reads DSGVTQTPKHLITATGQRVTLRCSPRSGDLSVYWYQQSLDQGLQFLIQYYNGEERAKGNILERFSAQQFPDLHSELNLSSLELGDSALYFCASSVQARYNEQFFGPGTRLTVL.